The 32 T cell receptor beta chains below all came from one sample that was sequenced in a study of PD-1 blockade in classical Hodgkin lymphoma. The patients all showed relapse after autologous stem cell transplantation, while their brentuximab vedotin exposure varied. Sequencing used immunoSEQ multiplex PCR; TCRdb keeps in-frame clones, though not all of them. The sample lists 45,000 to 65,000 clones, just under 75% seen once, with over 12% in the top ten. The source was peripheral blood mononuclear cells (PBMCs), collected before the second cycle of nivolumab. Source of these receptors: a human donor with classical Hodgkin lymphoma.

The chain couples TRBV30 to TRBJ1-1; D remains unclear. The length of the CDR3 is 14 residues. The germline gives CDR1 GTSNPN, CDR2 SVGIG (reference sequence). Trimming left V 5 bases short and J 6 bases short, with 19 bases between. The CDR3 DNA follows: TGTGCCTGGTGGGTAAGGGAAAAGGGCCCTGAAGCTTTCTTT. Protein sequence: CAWWVREKGPEAFF.

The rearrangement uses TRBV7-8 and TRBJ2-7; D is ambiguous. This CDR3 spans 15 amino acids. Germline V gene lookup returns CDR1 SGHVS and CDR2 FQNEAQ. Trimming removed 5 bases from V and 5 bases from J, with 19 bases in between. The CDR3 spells CASSPRTAKTHEQYF. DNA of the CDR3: TGTGCCAGCAGCCCCCGGACCGCGAAAACCCACGAGCAGTACTTC.

In DNA, the CDR3 is TGCGCCAGCAGCCAAGTGGATATGGGGTTCACAGATACGCAGTATTTT. As protein: CASSQVDMGFTDTQYF. The V call is TRBV4-1, the J call TRBJ2-3; D ambiguous. Trimming pared 1 base from V and 2 bases from J, leaving 13 bases between. CDR3 size: 16 residues. CDR1 and CDR2 (germline): MGHRA, YSYEKL.

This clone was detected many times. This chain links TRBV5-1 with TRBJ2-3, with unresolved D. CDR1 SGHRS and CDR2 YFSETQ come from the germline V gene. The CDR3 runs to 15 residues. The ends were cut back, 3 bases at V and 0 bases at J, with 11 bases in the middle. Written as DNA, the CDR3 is TGCGCCAGCAGCTCTCGAGGCGCTAGCACAGATACGCAGTATTTT. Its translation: CASSSRGASTDTQYF.

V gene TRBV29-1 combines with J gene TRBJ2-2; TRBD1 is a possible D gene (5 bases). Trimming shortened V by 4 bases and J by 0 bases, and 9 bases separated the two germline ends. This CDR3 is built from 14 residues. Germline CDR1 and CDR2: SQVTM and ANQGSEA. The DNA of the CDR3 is TGCAGCGTTGTAGGCAGGGCGAACACCGGGGAGCTGTTTTTT. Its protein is CSVVGRANTGELFF.

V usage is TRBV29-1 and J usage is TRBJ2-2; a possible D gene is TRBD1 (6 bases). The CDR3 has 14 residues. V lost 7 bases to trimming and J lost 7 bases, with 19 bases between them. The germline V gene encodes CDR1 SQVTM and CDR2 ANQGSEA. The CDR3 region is CSAWGQGMGGELFF. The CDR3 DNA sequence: TGCAGCGCATGGGGGCAGGGAATGGGCGGGGAGCTGTTTTTT.

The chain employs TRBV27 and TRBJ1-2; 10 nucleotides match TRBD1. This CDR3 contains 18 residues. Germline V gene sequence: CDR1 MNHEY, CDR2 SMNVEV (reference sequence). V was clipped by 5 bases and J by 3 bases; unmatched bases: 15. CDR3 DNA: TGTGCCAGCAGTACAGTTCCGGGACAGGGGATCCCCTACTATGGCTACACCTTC. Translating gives CASSTVPGQGIPYYGYTF.

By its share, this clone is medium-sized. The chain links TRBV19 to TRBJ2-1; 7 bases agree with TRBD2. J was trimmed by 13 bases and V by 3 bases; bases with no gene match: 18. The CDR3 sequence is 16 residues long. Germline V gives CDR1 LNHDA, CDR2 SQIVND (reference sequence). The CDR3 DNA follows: TGTGCCAGTAGTATGGAGGCCCGCGGCGGGAGAGGCGGACAGTTCTTC. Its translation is CASSMEARGGRGGQFF.

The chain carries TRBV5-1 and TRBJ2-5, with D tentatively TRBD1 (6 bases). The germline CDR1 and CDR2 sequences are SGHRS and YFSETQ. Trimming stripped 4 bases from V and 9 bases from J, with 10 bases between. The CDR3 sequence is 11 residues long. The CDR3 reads CASSTWTAQYF. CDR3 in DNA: TGCGCCAGCAGCACCTGGACAGCCCAGTACTTC.

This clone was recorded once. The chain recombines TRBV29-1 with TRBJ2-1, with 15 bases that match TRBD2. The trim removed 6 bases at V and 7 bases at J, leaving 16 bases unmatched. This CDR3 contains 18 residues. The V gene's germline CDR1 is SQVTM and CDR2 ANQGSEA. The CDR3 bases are TGCAGCGTCACCAACGGGTACCCGGGACTAGCGGGAGGTAATGAGCAGTTCTTC. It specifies CSVTNGYPGLAGGNEQFF.

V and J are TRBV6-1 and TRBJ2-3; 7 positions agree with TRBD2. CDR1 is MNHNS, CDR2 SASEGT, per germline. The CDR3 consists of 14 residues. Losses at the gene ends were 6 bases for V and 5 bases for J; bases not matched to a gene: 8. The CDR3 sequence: CASREREGVDTQYF. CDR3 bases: TGTGCCAGCAGAGAGAGGGAGGGAGTAGATACGCAGTATTTT.

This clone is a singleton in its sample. CDR3 region: CASSGRQNTANTGELFF. For the CDR3, the DNA is TGTGCCAGCAGCGGTCGACAGAATACCGCGAACACCGGGGAGCTGTTTTTT. V usage is TRBV9 and J usage is TRBJ2-2, with TRBD1 as a possible D gene (5 bases). The germline V gene encodes CDR1 SGDLS and CDR2 YYNGEE. The CDR3 runs to 17 residues. Trimming took 3 bases from V and 0 from J, leaving 15 bases between them. Full variable domain (outside the CDR3, taken from reference TRBV9 and TRBJ2-2): DSGVTQTPKHLITATGQRVTLRCSPRSGDLSVYWYQQSLDQGLQFLIQYYNGEERAKGNILERFSAQQFPDLHSELNLSSLELGDSALYFCASSGRQNTANTGELFFGEGSRLTVL.

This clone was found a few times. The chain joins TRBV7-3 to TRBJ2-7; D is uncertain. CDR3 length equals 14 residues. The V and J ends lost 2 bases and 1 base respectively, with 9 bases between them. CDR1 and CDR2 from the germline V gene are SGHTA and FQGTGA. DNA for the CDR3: TGTGCCAGCAGCTTATTAGGCGGTTCCTACGAGCAGTACTTC. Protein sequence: CASSLLGGSYEQYF.

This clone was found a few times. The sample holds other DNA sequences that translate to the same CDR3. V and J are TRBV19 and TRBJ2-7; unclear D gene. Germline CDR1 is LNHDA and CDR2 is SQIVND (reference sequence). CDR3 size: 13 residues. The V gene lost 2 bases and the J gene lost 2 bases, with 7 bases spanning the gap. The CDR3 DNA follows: TGTGCCAGTAGTATAAGCCTGGCCTACGAGCAGTACTTC. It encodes CASSISLAYEQYF.

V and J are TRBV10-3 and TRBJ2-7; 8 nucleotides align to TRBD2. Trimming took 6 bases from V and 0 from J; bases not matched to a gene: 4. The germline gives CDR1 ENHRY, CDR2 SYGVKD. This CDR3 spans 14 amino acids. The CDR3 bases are TGTGCCATCAGGACTAGCGCGAACTCCTACGAGCAGTACTTC. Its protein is CAIRTSANSYEQYF.

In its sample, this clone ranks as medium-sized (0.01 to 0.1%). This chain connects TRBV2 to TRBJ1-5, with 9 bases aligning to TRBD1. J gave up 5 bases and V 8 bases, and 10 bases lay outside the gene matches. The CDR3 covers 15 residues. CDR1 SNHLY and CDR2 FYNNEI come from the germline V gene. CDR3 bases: TGTGCCAGCGGGTCCTGGACAGGGGCTTATCAGCCCCAGCATTTT. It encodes CASGSWTGAYQPQHF.

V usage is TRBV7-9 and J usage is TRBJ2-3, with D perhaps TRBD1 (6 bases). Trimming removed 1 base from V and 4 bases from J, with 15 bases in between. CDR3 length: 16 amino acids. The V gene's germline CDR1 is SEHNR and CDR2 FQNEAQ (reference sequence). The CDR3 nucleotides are TGTGCCAGCAGCTTAGGGACAGCATGGGTCGCAGATACGCAGTATTTT. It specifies CASSLGTAWVADTQYF.

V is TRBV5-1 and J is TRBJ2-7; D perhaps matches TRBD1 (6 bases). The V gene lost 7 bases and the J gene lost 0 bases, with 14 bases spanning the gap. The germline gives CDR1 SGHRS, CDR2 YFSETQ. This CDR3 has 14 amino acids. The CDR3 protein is CASRTDRSSYEQYF. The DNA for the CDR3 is TGCGCCAGCCGCACCGACAGGAGCTCCTACGAGCAGTACTTC. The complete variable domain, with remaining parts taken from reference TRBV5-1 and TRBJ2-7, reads KAGVTQTPRYLIKTRGQQVTLSCSPISGHRSVSWYQQTPGQGLQFLFEYFSETQRNKGNFPGRFSGRQFSNSRSEMNVSTLELGDSALYLCASRTDRSSYEQYFGPGTRLTVT.

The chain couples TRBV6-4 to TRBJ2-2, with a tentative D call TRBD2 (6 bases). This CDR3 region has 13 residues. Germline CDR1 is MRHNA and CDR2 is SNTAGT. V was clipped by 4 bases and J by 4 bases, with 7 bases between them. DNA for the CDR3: TGTGCCAGCAGTGCCGGGGGCACCGGGGAGCTGTTTTTT. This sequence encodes CASSAGGTGELFF.

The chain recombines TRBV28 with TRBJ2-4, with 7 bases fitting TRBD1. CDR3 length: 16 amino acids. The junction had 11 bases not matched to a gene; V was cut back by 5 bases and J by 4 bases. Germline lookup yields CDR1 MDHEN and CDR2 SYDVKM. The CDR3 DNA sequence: TGTGCCAGCAGTCCCTTGGGACAGCTGGAAAAAAACATTCAGTACTTC. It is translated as CASSPLGQLEKNIQYF.

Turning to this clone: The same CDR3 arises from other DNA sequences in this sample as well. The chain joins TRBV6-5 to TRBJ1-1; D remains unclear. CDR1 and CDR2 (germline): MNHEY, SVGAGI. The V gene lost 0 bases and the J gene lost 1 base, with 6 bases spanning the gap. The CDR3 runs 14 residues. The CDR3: CASSYSVGNTEAFF. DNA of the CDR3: TGTGCCAGCAGTTACTCTGTGGGGAACACTGAAGCTTTCTTT.

The CDR3 region has the DNA TGTGCCAGCAGTTACTCTACAGGGGGGCATCAGCCCCAGCATTTT. Protein: CASSYSTGGHQPQHF. The chain has TRBV6-5 and TRBJ1-5; the match to TRBD1 covers 8 bases. The V segment lost 0 bases and the J segment 5 bases; nucleotides outside the gene matches: 3. Germline CDR1 reads MNHEY; CDR2 reads SVGAGI. The CDR3 is made up of 15 amino acids.

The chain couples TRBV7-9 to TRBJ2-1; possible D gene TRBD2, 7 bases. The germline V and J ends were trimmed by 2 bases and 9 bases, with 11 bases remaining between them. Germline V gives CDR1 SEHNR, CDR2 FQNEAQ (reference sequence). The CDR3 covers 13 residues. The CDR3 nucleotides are TGTGCCAGCAGCTTAAGGGGGGGCGGTGAGCAGTTCTTC. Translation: CASSLRGGGEQFF.

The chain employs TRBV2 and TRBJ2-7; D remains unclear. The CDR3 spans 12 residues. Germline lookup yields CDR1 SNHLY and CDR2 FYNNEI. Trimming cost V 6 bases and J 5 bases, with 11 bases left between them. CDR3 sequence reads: CASREQSHEQYF. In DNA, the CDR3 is TGTGCCAGCAGGGAACAGAGTCACGAGCAGTACTTC. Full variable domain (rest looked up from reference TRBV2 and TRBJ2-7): EPEVTQTPSHQVTQMGQEVILRCVPISNHLYFYWYRQILGQKVEFLVSFYNNEISEKSEIFDDQFSVERPDGSNFTLKIRSTKLEDSAMYFCASREQSHEQYFGPGTRLTVT.

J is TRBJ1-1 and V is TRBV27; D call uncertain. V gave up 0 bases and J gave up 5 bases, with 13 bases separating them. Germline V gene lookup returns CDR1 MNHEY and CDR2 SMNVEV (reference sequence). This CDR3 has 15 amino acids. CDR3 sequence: CASSLSEGWWTEAFF. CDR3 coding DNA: TGTGCCAGCAGTTTATCGGAGGGATGGTGGACTGAAGCTTTCTTT.

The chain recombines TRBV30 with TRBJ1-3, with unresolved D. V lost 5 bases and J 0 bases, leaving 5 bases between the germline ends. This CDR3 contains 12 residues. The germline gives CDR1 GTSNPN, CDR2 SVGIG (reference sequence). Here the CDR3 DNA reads TGTGCCTGGTGTTTCTCTGGAAACACCATATATTTT. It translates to CAWCFSGNTIYF.

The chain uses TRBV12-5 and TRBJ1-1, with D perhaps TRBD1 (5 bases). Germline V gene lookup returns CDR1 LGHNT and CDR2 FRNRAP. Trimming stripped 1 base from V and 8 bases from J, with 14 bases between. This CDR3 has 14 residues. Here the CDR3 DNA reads TGTGCTAGTGGTTTGGGGGTCGTGAGGGGAGAAGCTTTCTTT. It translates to CASGLGVVRGEAFF.

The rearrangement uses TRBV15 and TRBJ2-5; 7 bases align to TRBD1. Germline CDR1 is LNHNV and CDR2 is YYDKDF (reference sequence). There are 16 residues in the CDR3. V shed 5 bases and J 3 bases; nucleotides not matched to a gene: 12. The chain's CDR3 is CATSPFPRDREETQYF. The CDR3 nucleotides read TGTGCCACCAGCCCCTTTCCCCGGGACAGAGAAGAGACCCAGTACTTC.

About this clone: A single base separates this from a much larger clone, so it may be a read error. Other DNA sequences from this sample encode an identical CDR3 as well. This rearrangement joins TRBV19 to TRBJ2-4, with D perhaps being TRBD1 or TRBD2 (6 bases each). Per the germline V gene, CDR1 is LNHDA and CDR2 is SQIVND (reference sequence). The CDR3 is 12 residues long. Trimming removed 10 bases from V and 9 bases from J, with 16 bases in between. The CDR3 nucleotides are TGTGCCACCCGCCAAGGGGGAGGCATTCAGTACTTC. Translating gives CATRQGGGIQYF.

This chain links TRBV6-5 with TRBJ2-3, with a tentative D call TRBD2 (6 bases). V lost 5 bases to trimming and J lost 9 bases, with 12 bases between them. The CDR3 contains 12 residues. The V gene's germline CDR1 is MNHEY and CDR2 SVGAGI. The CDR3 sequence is CASSPLALTQYF. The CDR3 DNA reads TGTGCCAGCAGTCCCCTAGCGCTAACGCAGTATTTT.

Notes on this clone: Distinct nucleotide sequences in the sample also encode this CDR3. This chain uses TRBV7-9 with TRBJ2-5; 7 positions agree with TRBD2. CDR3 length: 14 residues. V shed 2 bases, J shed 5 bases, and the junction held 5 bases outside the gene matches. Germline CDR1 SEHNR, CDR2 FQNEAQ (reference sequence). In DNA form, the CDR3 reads TGTGCCAGCAGCTTAAGACTAGCTGGTGAGACCCAGTACTTC. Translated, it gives CASSLRLAGETQYF.

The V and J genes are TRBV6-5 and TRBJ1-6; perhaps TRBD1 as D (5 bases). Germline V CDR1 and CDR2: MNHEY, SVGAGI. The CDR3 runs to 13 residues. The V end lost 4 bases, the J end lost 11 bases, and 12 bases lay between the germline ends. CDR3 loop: CASSLSGYPPLHF. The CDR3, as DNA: TGTGCCAGCAGTTTGTCAGGGTACCCACCCCTCCACTTT.